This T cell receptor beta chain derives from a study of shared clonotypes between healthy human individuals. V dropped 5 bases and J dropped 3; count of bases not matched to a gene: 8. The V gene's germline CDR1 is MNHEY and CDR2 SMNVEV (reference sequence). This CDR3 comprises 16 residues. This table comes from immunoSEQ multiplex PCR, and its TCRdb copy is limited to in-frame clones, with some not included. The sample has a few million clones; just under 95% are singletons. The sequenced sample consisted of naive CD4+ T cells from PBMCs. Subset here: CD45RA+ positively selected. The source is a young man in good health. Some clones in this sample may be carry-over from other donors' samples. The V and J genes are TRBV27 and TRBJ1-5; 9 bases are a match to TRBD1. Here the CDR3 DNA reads TGTGCCAGCAGTAGGCGGACAGGGGTATCCAATCAGCCCCAGCATTTT. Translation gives CASSRRTGVSNQPQHF.